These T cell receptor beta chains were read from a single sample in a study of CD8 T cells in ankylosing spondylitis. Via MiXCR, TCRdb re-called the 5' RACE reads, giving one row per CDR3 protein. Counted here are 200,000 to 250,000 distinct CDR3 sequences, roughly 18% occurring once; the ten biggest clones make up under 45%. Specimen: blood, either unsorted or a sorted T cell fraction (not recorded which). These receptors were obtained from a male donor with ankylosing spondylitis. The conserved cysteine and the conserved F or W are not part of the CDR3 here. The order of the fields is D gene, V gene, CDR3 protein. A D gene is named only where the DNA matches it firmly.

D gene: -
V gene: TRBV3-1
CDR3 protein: ASSQDSGLAGAGLTYEQY

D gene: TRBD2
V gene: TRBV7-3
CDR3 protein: ASSPFGLAGGFGETQY

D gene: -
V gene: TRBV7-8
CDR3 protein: ASSSSWGGATAADTQY

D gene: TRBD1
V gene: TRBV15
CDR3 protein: ATSRIPGQASYEQY

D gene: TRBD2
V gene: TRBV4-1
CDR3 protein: ASSQPRTSGRGGFFTGELF

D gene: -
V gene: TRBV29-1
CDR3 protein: SVDLPGEAF

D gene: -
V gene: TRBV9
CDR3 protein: ASSVLGPGSPGNEQF

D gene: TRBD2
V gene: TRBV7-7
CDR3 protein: ASSISAGGTGELF

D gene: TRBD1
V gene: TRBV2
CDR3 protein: ASSSDREFTGELF

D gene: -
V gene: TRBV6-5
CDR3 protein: ASSSSRGSPYEQY

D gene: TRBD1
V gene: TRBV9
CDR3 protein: ASSFEGAGTQY

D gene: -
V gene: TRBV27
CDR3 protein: ASSLGPGQTYEQY

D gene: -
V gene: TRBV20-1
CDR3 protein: SARGPYGDTQY